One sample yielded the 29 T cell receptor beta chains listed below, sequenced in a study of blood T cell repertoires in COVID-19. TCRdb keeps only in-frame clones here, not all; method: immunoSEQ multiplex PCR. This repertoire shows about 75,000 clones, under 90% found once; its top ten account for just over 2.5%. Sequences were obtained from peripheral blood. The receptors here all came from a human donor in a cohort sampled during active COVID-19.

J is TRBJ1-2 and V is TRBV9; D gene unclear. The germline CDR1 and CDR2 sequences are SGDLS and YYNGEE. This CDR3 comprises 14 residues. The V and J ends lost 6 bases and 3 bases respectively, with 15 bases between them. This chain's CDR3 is CASTSGGVHYGYTF. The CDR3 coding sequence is TGTGCCAGCACCAGCGGCGGGGTACACTATGGCTACACCTTC.

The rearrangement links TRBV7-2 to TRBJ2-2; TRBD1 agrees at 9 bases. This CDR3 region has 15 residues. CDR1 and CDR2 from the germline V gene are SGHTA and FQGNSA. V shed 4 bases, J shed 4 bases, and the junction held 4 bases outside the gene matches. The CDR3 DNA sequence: TGTGCCAGCAGCTCGGGACAGGGAAGCACCGGGGAGCTGTTTTTT. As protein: CASSSGQGSTGELFF.

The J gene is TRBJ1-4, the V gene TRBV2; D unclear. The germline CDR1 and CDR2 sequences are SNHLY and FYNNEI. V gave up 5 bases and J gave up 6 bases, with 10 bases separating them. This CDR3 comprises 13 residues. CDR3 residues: CASSRWSYEKLFF. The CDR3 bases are TGTGCCAGCAGTCGGTGGTCCTATGAAAAACTGTTTTTT.

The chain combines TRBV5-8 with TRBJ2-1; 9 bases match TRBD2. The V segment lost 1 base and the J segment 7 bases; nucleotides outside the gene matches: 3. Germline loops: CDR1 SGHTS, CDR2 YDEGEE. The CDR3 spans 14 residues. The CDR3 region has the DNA TGTGCCAGCAGCTTGAGAAGCGGGAGGAATGAGCAGTTCTTC. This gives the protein CASSLRSGRNEQFF.

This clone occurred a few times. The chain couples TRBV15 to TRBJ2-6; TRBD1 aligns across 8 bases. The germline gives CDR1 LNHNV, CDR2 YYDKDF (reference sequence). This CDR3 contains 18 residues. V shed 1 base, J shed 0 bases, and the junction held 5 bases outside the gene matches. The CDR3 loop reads CATSRGTGFPSGANVLTF. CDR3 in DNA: TGTGCCACCAGCAGAGGGACAGGGTTCCCCTCTGGGGCCAACGTCCTGACTTTC.

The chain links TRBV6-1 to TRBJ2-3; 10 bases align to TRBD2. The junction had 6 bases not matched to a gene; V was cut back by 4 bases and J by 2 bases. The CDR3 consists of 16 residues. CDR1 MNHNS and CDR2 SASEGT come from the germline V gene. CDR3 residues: CASSVLAGDITDTQYF. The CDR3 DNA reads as TGTGCCAGCAGTGTTCTAGCGGGGGATATCACAGATACGCAGTATTTT.

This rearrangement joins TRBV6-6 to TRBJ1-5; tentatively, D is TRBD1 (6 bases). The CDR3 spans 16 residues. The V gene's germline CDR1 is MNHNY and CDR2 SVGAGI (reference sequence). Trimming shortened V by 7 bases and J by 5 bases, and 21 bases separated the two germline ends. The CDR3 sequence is CASTTRLGQMHQPQHF. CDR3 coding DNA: TGTGCCAGCACAACCCGGCTCGGACAGATGCATCAGCCCCAGCATTTT.

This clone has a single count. CDR3 in amino acids: CASSKNAQRVSYEQYF. The CDR3, as DNA: TGTGCCAGCAGTAAAAACGCACAGAGAGTTTCCTACGAGCAGTACTTC. The chain joins TRBV2 to TRBJ2-7; the D is unclear. In germline, CDR1 is SNHLY, CDR2 FYNNEI. CDR3 size: 16 residues. Trimming took 5 bases from V and 1 from J, leaving 18 bases between them.

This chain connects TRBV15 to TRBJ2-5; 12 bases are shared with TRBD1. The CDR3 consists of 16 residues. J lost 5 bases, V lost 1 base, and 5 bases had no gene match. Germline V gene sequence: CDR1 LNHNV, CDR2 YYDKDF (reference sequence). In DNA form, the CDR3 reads TGTGCCACCAGCAGAGGGGACAGGGGGCTCGGGGAGACCCAGTACTTC. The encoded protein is CATSRGDRGLGETQYF.

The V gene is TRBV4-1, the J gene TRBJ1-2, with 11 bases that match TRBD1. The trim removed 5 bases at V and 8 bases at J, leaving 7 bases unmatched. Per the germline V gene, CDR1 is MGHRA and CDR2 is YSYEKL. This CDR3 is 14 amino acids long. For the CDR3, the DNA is TGCGCCAGCAGCTCGGACAGGGGGCGCGAGGGCTACACCTTC. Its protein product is CASSSDRGREGYTF.

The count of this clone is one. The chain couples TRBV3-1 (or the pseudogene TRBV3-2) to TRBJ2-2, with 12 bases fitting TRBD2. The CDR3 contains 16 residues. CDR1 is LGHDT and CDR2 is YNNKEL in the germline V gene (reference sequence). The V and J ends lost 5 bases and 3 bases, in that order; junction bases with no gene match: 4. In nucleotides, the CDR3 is TGTGCCAGCAGCATTACTAGCGGGGGGTACACCGGGGAGCTGTTTTTT. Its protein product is CASSITSGGYTGELFF.

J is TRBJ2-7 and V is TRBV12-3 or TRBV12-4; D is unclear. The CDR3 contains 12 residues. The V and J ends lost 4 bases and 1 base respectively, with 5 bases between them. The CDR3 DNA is TGTGCCAGCAGTTACAGTTCCTACGAGCAGTACTTC. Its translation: CASSYSSYEQYF.

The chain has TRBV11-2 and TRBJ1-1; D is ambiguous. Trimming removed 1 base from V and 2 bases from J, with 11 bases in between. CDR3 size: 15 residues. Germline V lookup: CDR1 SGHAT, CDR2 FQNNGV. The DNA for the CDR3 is TGTGCCAGCAGCTTAGGGGCCCAGCCAAACACTGAAGCTTTCTTT. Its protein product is CASSLGAQPNTEAFF.

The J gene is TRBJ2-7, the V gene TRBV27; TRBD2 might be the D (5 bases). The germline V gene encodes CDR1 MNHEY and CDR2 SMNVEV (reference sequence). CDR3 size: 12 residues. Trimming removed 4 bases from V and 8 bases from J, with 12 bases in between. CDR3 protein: CASSSRGYKQYF. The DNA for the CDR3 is TGTGCCAGCAGTTCCCGGGGATACAAGCAGTACTTC.

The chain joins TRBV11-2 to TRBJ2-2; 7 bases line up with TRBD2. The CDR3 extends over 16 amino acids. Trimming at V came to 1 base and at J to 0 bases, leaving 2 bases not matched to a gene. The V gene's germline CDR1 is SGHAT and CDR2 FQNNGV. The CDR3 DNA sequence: TGTGCCAGCAGCTTAGTCCGGGGGGCGAACACCGGGGAGCTGTTTTTT. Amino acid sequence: CASSLVRGANTGELFF.

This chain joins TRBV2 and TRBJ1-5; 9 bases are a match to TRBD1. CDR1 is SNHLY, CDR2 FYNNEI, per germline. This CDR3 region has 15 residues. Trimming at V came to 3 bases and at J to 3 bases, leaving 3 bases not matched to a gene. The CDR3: CASSDEQGANQPQHF. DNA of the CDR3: TGTGCCAGCAGTGACGAACAGGGGGCCAATCAGCCCCAGCATTTT.

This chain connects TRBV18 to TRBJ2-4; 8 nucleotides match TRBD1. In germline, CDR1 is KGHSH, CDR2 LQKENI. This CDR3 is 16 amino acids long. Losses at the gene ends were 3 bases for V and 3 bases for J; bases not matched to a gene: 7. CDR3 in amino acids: CASSPSKDRVKNIQYF. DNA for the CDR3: TGTGCCAGCTCACCGTCTAAGGACAGGGTCAAAAACATTCAGTACTTC.

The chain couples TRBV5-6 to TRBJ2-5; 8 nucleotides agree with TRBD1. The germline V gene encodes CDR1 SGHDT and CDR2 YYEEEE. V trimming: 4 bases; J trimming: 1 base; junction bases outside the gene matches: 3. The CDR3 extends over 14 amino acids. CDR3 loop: CASSNDRGQETQYF. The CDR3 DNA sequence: TGTGCCAGCAGCAACGACAGGGGCCAAGAGACCCAGTACTTC.

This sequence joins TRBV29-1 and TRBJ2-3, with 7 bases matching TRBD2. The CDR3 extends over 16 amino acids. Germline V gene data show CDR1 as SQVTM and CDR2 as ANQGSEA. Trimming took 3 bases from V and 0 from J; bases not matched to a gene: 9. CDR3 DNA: TGCAGCGTTGAGGCTAGCGGATTTCCTAGCACAGATACGCAGTATTTT. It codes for CSVEASGFPSTDTQYF.

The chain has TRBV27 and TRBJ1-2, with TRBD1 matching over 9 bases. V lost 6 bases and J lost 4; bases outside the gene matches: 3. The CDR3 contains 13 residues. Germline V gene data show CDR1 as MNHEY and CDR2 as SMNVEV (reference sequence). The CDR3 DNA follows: TGTGCCAGCAGGGCGACAGGGGGCTATGGCTACACCTTC. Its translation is CASRATGGYGYTF.

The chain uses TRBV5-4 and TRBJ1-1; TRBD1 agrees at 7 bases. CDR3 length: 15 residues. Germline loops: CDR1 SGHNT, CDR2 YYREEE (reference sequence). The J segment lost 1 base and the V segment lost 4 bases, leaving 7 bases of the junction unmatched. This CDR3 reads CASSAGQDKNTEAFF. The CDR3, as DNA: TGTGCCAGCAGCGCCGGACAGGACAAGAACACTGAAGCTTTCTTT.

The CDR3 here is CASSFLGLAGGNNEQFF. DNA of the CDR3: TGTGCCAGCAGTTTTCTAGGACTAGCGGGAGGAAACAATGAGCAGTTCTTC. This chain connects TRBV28 to TRBJ2-1, with 14 bases matching TRBD2. Trimming removed 3 bases from V and 5 bases from J; junction bases left unmatched: 6. This CDR3 has 17 residues. The germline V gene has CDR1 MDHEN and CDR2 SYDVKM.

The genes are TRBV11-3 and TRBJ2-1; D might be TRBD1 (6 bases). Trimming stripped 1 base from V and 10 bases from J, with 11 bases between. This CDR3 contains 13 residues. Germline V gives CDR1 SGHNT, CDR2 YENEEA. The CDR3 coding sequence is TGTGCCAGCAGCTTAGTAGGGGGACCCGAGCAGTTCTTC. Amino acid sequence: CASSLVGGPEQFF. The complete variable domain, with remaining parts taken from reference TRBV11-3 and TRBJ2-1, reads EAGVVQSPRYKIIEKKQPVAFWCNPISGHNTLYWYLQNLGQGPELLIRYENEEAVDDSQLPKDRFSAERLKGVDSTLKIQPAELGDSAVYLCASSLVGGPEQFFGPGTRLTVL.

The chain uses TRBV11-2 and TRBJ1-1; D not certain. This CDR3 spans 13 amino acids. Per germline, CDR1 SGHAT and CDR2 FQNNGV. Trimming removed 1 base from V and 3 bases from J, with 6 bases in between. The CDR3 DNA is TGTGCCAGCAGCTTAGGAGGCGACACTGAAGCTTTCTTT. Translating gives CASSLGGDTEAFF.

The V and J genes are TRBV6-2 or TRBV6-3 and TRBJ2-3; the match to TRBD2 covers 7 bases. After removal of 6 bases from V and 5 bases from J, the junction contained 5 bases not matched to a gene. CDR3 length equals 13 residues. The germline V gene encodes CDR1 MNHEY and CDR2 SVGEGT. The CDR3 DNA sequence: TGTGCCAGCAGCCTGGGGGGGGTAGATACGCAGTATTTT. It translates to CASSLGGVDTQYF.

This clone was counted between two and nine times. The CDR3 protein is CASSVSGAKETQYF. The CDR3 nucleotides read TGTGCCAGCAGCGTTAGCGGGGCAAAAGAGACCCAGTACTTC. The chain is built from TRBV11-2 and TRBJ2-5; 8 bases agree with TRBD2. Trimming at V came to 5 bases and at J to 3 bases, leaving 5 bases not matched to a gene. This CDR3 spans 14 amino acids. Germline CDR1 and CDR2: SGHAT and FQNNGV.

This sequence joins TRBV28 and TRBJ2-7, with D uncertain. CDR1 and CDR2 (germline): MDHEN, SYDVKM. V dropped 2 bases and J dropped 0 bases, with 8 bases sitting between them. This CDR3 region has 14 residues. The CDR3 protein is CASSLGRFSYEQYF. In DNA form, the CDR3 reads TGTGCCAGCAGTTTAGGCAGGTTCTCCTACGAGCAGTACTTC.

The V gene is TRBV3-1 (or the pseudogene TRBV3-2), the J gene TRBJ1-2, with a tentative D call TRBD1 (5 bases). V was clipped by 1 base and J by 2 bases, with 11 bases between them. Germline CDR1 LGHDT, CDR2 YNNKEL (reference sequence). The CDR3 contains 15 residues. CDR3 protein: CASSQGAGLNYGYTF. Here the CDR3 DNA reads TGTGCCAGCAGCCAAGGTGCAGGGTTAAACTATGGCTACACCTTC.

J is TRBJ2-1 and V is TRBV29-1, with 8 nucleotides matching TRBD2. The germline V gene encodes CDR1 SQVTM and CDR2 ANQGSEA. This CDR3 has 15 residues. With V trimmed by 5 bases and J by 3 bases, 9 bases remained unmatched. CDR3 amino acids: CSVTHGTSGYNEQFF. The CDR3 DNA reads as TGCAGCGTTACCCATGGAACTAGCGGCTACAATGAGCAGTTCTTC.